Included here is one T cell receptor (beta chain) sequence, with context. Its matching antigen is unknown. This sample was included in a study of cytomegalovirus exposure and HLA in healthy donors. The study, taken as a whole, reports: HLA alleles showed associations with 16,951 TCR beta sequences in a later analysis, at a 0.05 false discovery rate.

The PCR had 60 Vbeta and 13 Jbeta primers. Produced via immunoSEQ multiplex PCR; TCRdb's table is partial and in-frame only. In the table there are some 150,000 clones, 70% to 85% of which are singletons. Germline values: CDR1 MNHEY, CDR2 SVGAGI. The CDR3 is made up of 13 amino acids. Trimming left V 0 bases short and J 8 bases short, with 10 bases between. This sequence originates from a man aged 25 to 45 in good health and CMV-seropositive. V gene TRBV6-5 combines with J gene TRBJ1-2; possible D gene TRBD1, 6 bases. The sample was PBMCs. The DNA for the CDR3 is TGTGCCAGCAGTTACTCGGGGGCGCGAGGCTACACCTTC. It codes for CASSYSGARGYTF.